This TCR beta chain was recovered during a study of technical replicates of blood from several donors. V shed 4 bases and J shed 1 base, with 7 bases lying between them. Germline assignment: CDR1 SQVTM and CDR2 ANQGSEA. The CDR3 spans 12 residues. The repertoire was sequenced with immunoSEQ multiplex PCR; TCRdb's copy has only in-frame clones and lacks some. The sample yields tens of thousands of clones, approximately 90% seen once. This clonotype was sampled from a human donor in good health. V usage is TRBV29-1 and J usage is TRBJ1-1; a possible D gene is TRBD1 (5 bases). Sequencing was done on a sample of T cells isolated from PBMCs. The CDR3: CSVVTGNTEAFF. CDR3 in DNA: TGCAGCGTTGTAACAGGGAACACTGAAGCTTTCTTT. The whole variable domain, remainder taken from reference TRBV29-1 and TRBJ1-1, is SAVISQKPSRDICQRGTSLTIQCQVDSQVTMMFWYRQQPGQSLTLIATANQGSEATYESGFVIDKFPISRPNLTFSTLTVSNMSPEDSSIYLCSVVTGNTEAFFGQGTRLTVV.